This T cell receptor (beta chain) was observed in a study of a mutant IDH1 vaccine in newly diagnosed glioma (dated by TCRdb to the early 2020s). Study-level background: Patients were given eight vaccinations, in weeks 1, 3, 5, 7, 11, 15, 19 and 23, which matched visits V03 through V10. Vaccination began 4-6 weeks after radiotherapy alone, or alongside temozolomide cycles in the chemotherapy-containing groups. Of the 25 to 35 patients who were treated, approximately 62% were male and about 40% were female, and the mean age was roughly 40 years. Before enrollment, patients had received standard therapy of radiotherapy alone, temozolomide alone, or radiochemotherapy with temozolomide; most received the combination. Peripheral blood was collected at six visits: V03 (baseline), V05, V07, V10, V12 and V13. Longitudinal TCRB deep sequencing was performed for about two dozen treated patients wherever samples were available for exploratory analyses.

The time point label for this specimen denotes: week 11, during vaccination. Each vaccine dose was 300 ug of a 20-mer mutant IDH1 peptide in Montanide, given subcutaneously with topical imiquimod. All donors had newly diagnosed IDH1-mutant astrocytomas of WHO grade 3 or 4 that showed loss of nuclear ATRX. The samples were drawn from NOA16, a multicentre, single-arm, open-label phase I trial in Germany that tested a mutant IDH1 peptide vaccine in humans for the first time. Genomic DNA for TCRB sequencing was extracted from EDTA blood using the DNeasy Blood and Tissue Kit. The library came from the immunoSEQ multiplex PCR assay. Rearranged TCR beta chain sequences were amplified using the hsTCRB Kit according to the manufacturer's protocol. Sequencing of TCRB libraries was carried out on an Illumina MiSeq. The study's own analysis went as follows. The kit vendor's proprietary platform handled demultiplexing, trimming and gene mapping. TCRdb provides this immuneACCESS table in a form limited to in-frame rearrangements. Some clones are lacking; in checked studies, under half of them reflect an unresolved V gene, and why the rest are absent is not known. The D gene and trimming were derived from the DNA, and the V and J assignments and clone size from that table. In all, the sample holds some 30,000 clones, and roughly 80% of those were seen once. Approximately 24% of the sample is taken by the ten largest.

What the study reported, not specific to this receptor: Across multiple MHC alleles, vaccine-induced immune responses were seen in around 93% of patients. Availability determined which PBMC samples were chosen for TCRB deep sequencing. Pseudoprogression seemed to be unrelated to changes in the top peripheral T cell clonotypes found by TCRB sequencing. The authors noted that analyses of patient blood samples could not be reproduced because of sample limitations.

With regard to this clone: There is no known antigen for this receptor. No much larger clone exists at a distance of one base, and base qualities are not known.

Ends trimmed: V by 6 bases, J by 4 bases; bases unmatched to a gene: 8. Taken from the germline V gene, the CDR1 and CDR2 loops are MNHEY and SVGAGI. CDR3 length: 14 amino acids, cysteine to phenylalanine. The sequence is cut down to CDR3 DNA, 42 bases in frame from base 1. The specimen was PBMCs, collected from a glioma patient whose treatment included an IDH1 peptide vaccine. The chain employs TRBV6-5 and TRBJ2-5, with 7 bases matching TRBD2. This TCR was recovered from a man aged 25 to 40 with glioma. Read as DNA, the sequence is TGTGCCAGCAGCTGGGGGAGGGAGGGAGAGACCCAGTACTTC. This yields the protein CASSWGREGETQYF.